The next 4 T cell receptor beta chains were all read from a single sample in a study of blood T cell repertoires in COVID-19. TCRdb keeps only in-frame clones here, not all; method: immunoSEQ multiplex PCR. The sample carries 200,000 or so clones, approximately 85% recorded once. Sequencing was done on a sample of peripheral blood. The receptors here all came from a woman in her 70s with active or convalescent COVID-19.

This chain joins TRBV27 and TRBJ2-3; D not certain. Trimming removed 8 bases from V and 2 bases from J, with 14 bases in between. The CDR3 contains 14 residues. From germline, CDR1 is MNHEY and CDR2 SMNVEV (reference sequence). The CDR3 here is CASGKTRNTDTQYF. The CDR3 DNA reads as TGTGCCAGCGGAAAGACAAGGAACACAGATACGCAGTATTTT.

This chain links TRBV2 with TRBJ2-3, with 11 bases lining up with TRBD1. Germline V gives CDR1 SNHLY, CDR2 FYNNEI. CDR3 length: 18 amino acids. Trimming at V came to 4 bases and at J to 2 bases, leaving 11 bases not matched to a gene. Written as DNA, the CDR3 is TGTGCCAGCAGTGGTAGTAGGGGGACAGGGGGGGTCACAGATACGCAGTATTTT. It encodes CASSGSRGTGGVTDTQYF.

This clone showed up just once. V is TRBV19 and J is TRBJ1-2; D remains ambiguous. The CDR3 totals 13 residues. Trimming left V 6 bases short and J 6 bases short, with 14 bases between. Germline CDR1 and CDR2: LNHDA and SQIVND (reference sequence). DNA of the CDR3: TGTGCCAGTAGCCTGGACTGGCGAGATGGCTACACCTTC. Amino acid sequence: CASSLDWRDGYTF.

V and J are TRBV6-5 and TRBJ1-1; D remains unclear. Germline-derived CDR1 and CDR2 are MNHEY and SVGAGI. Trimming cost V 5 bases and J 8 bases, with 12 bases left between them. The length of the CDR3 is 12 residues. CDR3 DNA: TGTGCCAGCAGTCGCGGAGGTGAGGAAGCTTTCTTT. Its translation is CASSRGGEEAFF.